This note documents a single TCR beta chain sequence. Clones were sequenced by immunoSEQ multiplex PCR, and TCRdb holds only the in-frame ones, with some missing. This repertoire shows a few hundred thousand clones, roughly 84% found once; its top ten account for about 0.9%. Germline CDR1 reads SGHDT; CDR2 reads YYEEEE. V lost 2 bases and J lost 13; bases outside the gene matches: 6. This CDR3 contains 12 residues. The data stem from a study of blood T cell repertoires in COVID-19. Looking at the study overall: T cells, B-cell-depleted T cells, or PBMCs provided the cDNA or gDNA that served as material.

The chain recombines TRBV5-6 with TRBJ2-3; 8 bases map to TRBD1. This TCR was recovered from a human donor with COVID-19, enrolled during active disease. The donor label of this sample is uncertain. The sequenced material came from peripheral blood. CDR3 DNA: TGTGCCAGCAGCTTCGGACAGGGAAAGAAGTATTTT. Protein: CASSFGQGKKYF.